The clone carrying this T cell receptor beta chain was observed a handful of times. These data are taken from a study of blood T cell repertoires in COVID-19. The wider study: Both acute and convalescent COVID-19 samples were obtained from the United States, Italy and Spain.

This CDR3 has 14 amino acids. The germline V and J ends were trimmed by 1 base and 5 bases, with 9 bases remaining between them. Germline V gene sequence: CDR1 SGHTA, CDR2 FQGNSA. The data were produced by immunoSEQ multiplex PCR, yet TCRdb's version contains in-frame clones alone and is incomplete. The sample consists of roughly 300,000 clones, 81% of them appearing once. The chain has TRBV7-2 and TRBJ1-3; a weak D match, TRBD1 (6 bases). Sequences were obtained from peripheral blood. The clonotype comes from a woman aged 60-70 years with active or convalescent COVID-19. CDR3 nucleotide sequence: TGTGCCAGCAGCTTAGGCAGGGGTAGAAACACCATATATTTT. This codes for CASSLGRGRNTIYF.